A few counts support the clone carrying this T cell receptor (beta chain). What it binds is unknown. The record originates from a study of T-cell reconstitution after alpha-beta-depleted transplantation in children. Study observations and caveats: A year had passed since transplant, and T-cell counts and diversity by then came mostly from newly produced T cells.

Germline-derived CDR1 and CDR2 are SGDLS and YYNGEE. There are 15 residues in the CDR3. Losses at the gene ends were 0 bases for V and 5 bases for J; bases not matched to a gene: 4. A library of TCRbeta sequences, prepared with unique molecular identifiers, was generated. In TCRdb, the PCR reads were re-called with MiXCR into one record per CDR3 protein. The data show hundreds of thousands of distinct CDR3 sequences, around 13% seen once. Sample: PBMCs, mostly from graft donor cells, taken 360 days after TCRalphabeta/CD19-depleted stem cell transplant. The clonotype comes from a male patient younger than 18 who had a stem cell transplant for acute myeloid leukemia, so the T cells may come from the graft donor. The chain links TRBV9 to TRBJ1-1, with 10 bases lining up with TRBD1. DNA of the CDR3: TGTGCCAGCAGCGTAGGGACAGGGGGTTGGACTGAAGCTTTCTTT. Protein product: CASSVGTGGWTEAFF. Full variable domain (outside the CDR3, taken from reference TRBV9 and TRBJ1-1): DSGVTQTPKHLITATGQRVTLRCSPRSGDLSVYWYQQSLDQGLQFLIQYYNGEERAKGNILERFSAQQFPDLHSELNLSSLELGDSALYFCASSVGTGGWTEAFFGQGTRLTVV.